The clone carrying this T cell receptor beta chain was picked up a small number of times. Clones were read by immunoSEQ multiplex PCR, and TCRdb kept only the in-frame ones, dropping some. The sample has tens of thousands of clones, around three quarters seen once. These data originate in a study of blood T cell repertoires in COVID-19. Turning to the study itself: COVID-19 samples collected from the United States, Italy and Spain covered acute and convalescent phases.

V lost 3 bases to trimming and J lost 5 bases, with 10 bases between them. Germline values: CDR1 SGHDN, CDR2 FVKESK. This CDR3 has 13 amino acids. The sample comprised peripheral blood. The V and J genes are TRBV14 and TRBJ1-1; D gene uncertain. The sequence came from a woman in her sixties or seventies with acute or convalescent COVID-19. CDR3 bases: TGTGCCAGCAGCCAGGAGGTGGGGACTGAAGCTTTCTTT. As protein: CASSQEVGTEAFF.